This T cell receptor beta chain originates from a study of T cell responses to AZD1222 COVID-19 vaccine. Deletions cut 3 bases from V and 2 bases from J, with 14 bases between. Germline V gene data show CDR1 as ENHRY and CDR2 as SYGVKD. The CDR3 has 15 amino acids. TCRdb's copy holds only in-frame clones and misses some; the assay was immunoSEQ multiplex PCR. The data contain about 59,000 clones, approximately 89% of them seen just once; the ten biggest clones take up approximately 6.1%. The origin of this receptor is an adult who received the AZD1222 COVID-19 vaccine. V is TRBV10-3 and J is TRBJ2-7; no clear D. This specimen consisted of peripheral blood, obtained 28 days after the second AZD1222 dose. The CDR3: CAISEVMTLAYEQYF. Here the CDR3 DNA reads TGTGCCATCAGTGAAGTGATGACTTTAGCCTACGAGCAGTACTTC.